This paragraph reports one TCR beta chain. Its antigen remains unknown. Germline V gene sequence: CDR1 LNHNV, CDR2 YYDKDF (reference sequence). V shed 7 bases and J 0 bases; nucleotides not matched to a gene: 5. This CDR3 has 15 residues. These data originate in a study of shared clonotypes between healthy human individuals. Study results and limitations: Sharing across several donors was seen in 4% to 6.5% of naive CD4 clonotypes. The donor pool, a small one, limited the genetic and exposure-history diversity represented.

It was roughly 210 ng DNA, approximately 28,000 T cell genomes, that sorted-subset replicate PCRs used. The data were produced by immunoSEQ multiplex PCR, yet TCRdb's version contains in-frame clones alone and is incomplete. The sample consists of some 1.4 million clones, roughly 95% of them appearing once. This clonotype was sampled from a man aged 30 to 39 in good health. The source material was naive CD4+ T cells sorted from blood. The subset: CD45RA+ positively selected. V usage is TRBV15 and J usage is TRBJ2-3; 9 bases agree with TRBD2. CDR3 in DNA: TGTGCCACCAATATAGCGGGGGAGAGCACAGATACGCAGTATTTT. It codes for CATNIAGESTDTQYF.